Each of the 8 T cell receptor beta chains below was sequenced from the same sample in a study of shared clonotypes between healthy human individuals. Positive CCR7 selection of CD45RO-negative cells yielded the naive CD8 cells, and terminally differentiated effector memory CD45RA+ cells were excluded. Method: immunoSEQ multiplex PCR; TCRdb's copy keeps in-frame clones and lacks some. Here the sample spans 2 million or so clones, around 96% being singletons. The source material was naive CD8+ T cells sorted from blood. All receptors derive from a man between 18 and 35 years old in good health.

The chain has TRBV5-6 and TRBJ1-6; D not certain. The CDR3 sequence is 15 residues long. The germline V and J ends were trimmed by 1 base and 14 bases, with 19 bases remaining between them. Germline-derived CDR1 and CDR2 are SGHDT and YYEEEE. CDR3 protein: CASSLSGAESGTLHF. The CDR3 nucleotides read TGTGCCAGCAGCTTGAGCGGTGCGGAATCTGGCACCCTCCACTTT.

The chain joins TRBV19 to TRBJ2-7; no clear D. Per germline, CDR1 LNHDA and CDR2 SQIVND (reference sequence). Trimming left V 1 base short and J 1 base short, with 11 bases between. The CDR3 spans 15 residues. Written as DNA, the CDR3 is TGTGCCAGTAGTATAGGCGCAGCTAGATCCTACGAGCAGTACTTC. Amino acids: CASSIGAARSYEQYF.

V gene TRBV23-1 combines with J gene TRBJ2-7; TRBD2 matches at 8 bases. Being an ORF, TRBV23-1 has a function that is uncertain. Trimming removed 0 bases from V and 6 bases from J; junction bases left unmatched: 7. The CDR3 has 15 amino acids. As DNA, the CDR3 is TGCGCCAGCAGTCAATCCGGGCGGGAGGAACGCGAGCAGTACTTC. Its protein product is CASSQSGREEREQYF.

This clone was seen only once. Other DNA sequences within the sample encode an identical CDR3. The chain joins TRBV5-6 to TRBJ1-2, with unresolved D. V lost 0 bases to trimming and J lost 2 bases, with 8 bases between them. This CDR3 comprises 14 residues. The germline V gene encodes CDR1 SGHDT and CDR2 YYEEEE. The chain's CDR3 is CASSLEGSNYGYTF. For the CDR3, the DNA is TGTGCCAGCAGCTTGGAAGGGTCCAACTATGGCTACACCTTC. Full variable domain (rest looked up from reference TRBV5-6 and TRBJ1-2): DAGVTQSPTHLIKTRGQQVTLRCSPKSGHDTVSWYQQALGQGPQFIFQYYEEEERQRGNFPDRFSGHQFPNYSSELNVNALLLGDSALYLCASSLEGSNYGYTFGSGTRLTVV.

The J gene is TRBJ2-7, the V gene TRBV6-1, with 10 nucleotides matching TRBD2. V was clipped by 6 bases and J by 3 bases; unmatched bases: 5. The CDR3 runs to 14 residues. The V gene's germline CDR1 is MNHNS and CDR2 SASEGT. In DNA, the CDR3 is TGTGCCAGCAGCCCCGGGACTAGCGACTACGAGCAGTACTTC. Translating it yields CASSPGTSDYEQYF.

The rearrangement links TRBV27 to TRBJ1-6, with a tentative D call TRBD1 (5 bases). The CDR3 sequence is 14 residues long. Between the trimmed V and J ends, which lost 3 bases and 5 bases, there was a span of 8 bases. The germline V gene has CDR1 MNHEY and CDR2 SMNVEV (reference sequence). In nucleotides, the CDR3 is TGTGCCAGCAGTTTGGGAGGGGATAATTCACCCCTCCACTTT. This codes for CASSLGGDNSPLHF.

The V call is TRBV5-1, the J call TRBJ2-3; no clear D. The CDR3 covers 13 residues. The ends were cut back, 1 base at V and 7 bases at J, with 10 bases in the middle. CDR1 and CDR2 from the germline V gene are SGHRS and YFSETQ. CDR3 sequence (DNA): TGCGCCAGCAGCTTGACGTATGGCCATACGCAGTATTTT. This gives the protein CASSLTYGHTQYF.

This chain connects TRBV5-1 to TRBJ2-3; the D is unclear. V dropped 1 base and J dropped 2 bases, with 8 bases sitting between them. The CDR3 sequence is 14 residues long. Germline CDR1 and CDR2: SGHRS and YFSETQ. Written as DNA, the CDR3 is TGCGCCAGCAGCTTGTTTGGGGACACAGATACGCAGTATTTT. Protein sequence: CASSLFGDTDTQYF.